These T cell receptor beta chains were read from a single sample in a study of T-cell reconstitution after alpha-beta-depleted transplantation in children. TCRdb reanalysed the PCR reads using MiXCR and keeps one entry per CDR3 protein. The repertoire has 600,000 to 700,000 distinct CDR3 sequences, roughly 15% of them found once; the top ten carry approximately 1.1%. Sequenced material: PBMCs from the stem cell graft donor, taken from the stem cell graft. The receptors derive from a human donor who donated a stem cell graft to a child with acute myeloid leukemia. CDR3s include the opening cysteine and the closing phenylalanine or tryptophan. D genes are given only for firm matches. Where a row states a size, it is once, few, many or the class of an expanded clone; other rows omit it.

j_gene: TRBJ2-2; d_gene: NA; abundance: many; v_gene: TRBV11-2; CDR3aa: CASSGYLVLFF; CDR3nt: TGTGCCAGCAGCGGTTACCTTGTGCTGTTTTTT
j_gene: TRBJ1-1; d_gene: TRBD1; abundance: many; v_gene: TRBV7-2; CDR3aa: CASSFRGLGNTEAFF; CDR3nt: TGTGCCAGCAGCTTTAGGGGGCTAGGGAACACTGAAGCTTTCTTT
j_gene: TRBJ2-3; d_gene: NA; abundance: few; v_gene: TRBV7-2; CDR3aa: CASSLGPPGVDTQYF; CDR3nt: TGTGCCAGCAGCTTAGGCCCGCCTGGTGTGGATACGCAGTATTTT
j_gene: TRBJ2-1; d_gene: NA; abundance: NA; v_gene: TRBV30; CDR3aa: CAWNFGRGHEQFF; CDR3nt: TGTGCCTGGAATTTCGGGCGAGGCCATGAGCAGTTCTTC
j_gene: TRBJ2-5; d_gene: NA; abundance: many; v_gene: TRBV20-1; CDR3aa: CSATKGRAQYF; CDR3nt: TGCAGTGCTACCAAAGGAAGGGCCCAGTACTTC
j_gene: TRBJ2-6; d_gene: TRBD1; abundance: NA; v_gene: TRBV24-1; CDR3aa: CATSDYRGPGDSGANVLTF; CDR3nt: TGTGCCACCAGTGACTACAGGGGGCCCGGCGACTCTGGGGCCAACGTCCTGACTTTC
j_gene: TRBJ2-3; d_gene: NA; abundance: many; v_gene: TRBV7-2; CDR3aa: CAIVRATLTDTQYF; CDR3nt: TGTGCCATCGTCCGGGCCACGCTCACAGATACGCAGTATTTT
j_gene: TRBJ2-5; d_gene: NA; abundance: few; v_gene: TRBV12-3/TRBV12-4; CDR3aa: CASSFTGMEETQYF; CDR3nt: TGTGCCAGCAGCTTTACAGGGATGGAGGAGACCCAGTACTTC
j_gene: TRBJ2-1; d_gene: TRBD2; abundance: few; v_gene: TRBV7-3; CDR3aa: CASSSSGNSYNEQFF; CDR3nt: TGTGCCAGCAGCTCTAGCGGGAATTCCTACAATGAGCAGTTCTTC
j_gene: TRBJ1-5; d_gene: NA; abundance: NA; v_gene: TRBV7-9; CDR3aa: CASSLAGGFKHF; CDR3nt: TGTGCCAGCAGCTTAGCTGGAGGGTTTAAGCATTTT
j_gene: TRBJ2-5; d_gene: TRBD1; abundance: few; v_gene: TRBV7-6; CDR3aa: CASSLVDTVGTGGYQVAQYF; CDR3nt: TGTGCCAGCAGCTTAGTGGACACTGTTGGGACAGGGGGATATCAGGTGGCCCAGTACTTC
j_gene: TRBJ1-1; d_gene: NA; abundance: many; v_gene: TRBV10-2; CDR3aa: CASSEFHTEAFF; CDR3nt: TGCGCCAGCAGTGAGTTCCACACTGAAGCTTTCTTT
j_gene: TRBJ2-7; d_gene: TRBD1; abundance: NA; v_gene: TRBV6-5; CDR3aa: CASSYLRGAGGKGTYEQYF; CDR3nt: TGTGCCAGCAGTTACCTTCGTGGGGCAGGGGGTAAGGGAACCTACGAGCAGTACTTC
j_gene: TRBJ1-2; d_gene: NA; abundance: few; v_gene: TRBV12-3/TRBV12-4; CDR3aa: CASNGYTF; CDR3nt: TGTGCCAGCAATGGCTACACCTTC
j_gene: TRBJ1-1; d_gene: NA; abundance: NA; v_gene: TRBV4-1; CDR3aa: CASSPRVPTEAFF; CDR3nt: TGCGCCAGCAGCCCCAGGGTACCCACTGAAGCTTTCTTT